The 32 T cell receptor beta chains presented below share a single source sample, sequenced in a study of response to subunit inactivated influenza vaccine. TCRdb redid the calling of the RT-PCR reads with MiXCR, one entry per CDR3 protein. The sample carries 500,000 to 700,000 distinct CDR3 sequences, under 30% recorded once. These same records also appear under a second study, on T cells expressing NK-cell markers. That study reports: 5'RACE template switching with UMIs produced the TCR beta cDNA.

Sample: CD4+ T cells sorted from PBMCs, taken approximately 12 days after vaccination. The source is a man aged 50 to 59 who received an inactivated influenza vaccine.

The chain uses TRBV12-3 or TRBV12-4 and TRBJ1-5; D is possibly TRBD1 (6 bases). This CDR3 has 14 amino acids. Trimming left V 6 bases short and J 3 bases short, with 12 bases between. The CDR3 DNA is TGTGCCAGCAGCCCTAACAGGGCCAATCAGCCCCAGCATTTT. Translated: CASSPNRANQPQHF.

This clonotype turned up a few times. This chain joins TRBV18 and TRBJ2-2, with TRBD1 identical over 10 bases. This CDR3 is built from 18 residues. The junction had 11 bases not matched to a gene; V was cut back by 0 bases and J by 7 bases. Per the germline V gene, CDR1 is KGHSH and CDR2 is LQKENI. The CDR3 region has the DNA TGTGCCAGCTCACCACCGAGAGACGACAGGGGGCTTGTCGGGGAGCTGTTTTTT. Residues: CASSPPRDDRGLVGELFF.

The chain is built from TRBV29-1 and TRBJ2-1; maybe TRBD2 (5 bases). The ends were cut back, 7 bases at V and 7 bases at J, with 17 bases in the middle. Germline V gene lookup returns CDR1 SQVTM and CDR2 ANQGSEA. CDR3 length: 13 residues. CDR3 nucleotide sequence: TGCAGCGCCTCTAGGGCGGGTGGTAATGAGCAGTTCTTC. It yields the protein CSASRAGGNEQFF.

The V gene is TRBV14, the J gene TRBJ2-2; weak D call: TRBD2 (6 bases). Germline CDR1 reads SGHDN; CDR2 reads FVKESK. CDR3 length equals 18 residues. The ends were cut back, 0 bases at V and 5 bases at J, with 19 bases in the middle. CDR3 DNA sequence: TGTGCCAGCAGCCAAGATAAACGCCGGAGGGCGGGTACCGGGGAGCTGTTTTTT. Encoded protein: CASSQDKRRRAGTGELFF.

This clonotype was recorded many times. The chain joins TRBV20-1 to TRBJ1-5; D remains unclear. V gave up 1 base and J gave up 3 bases, with 7 bases separating them. Germline lookup yields CDR1 DFQATT and CDR2 SNEGSKA (reference sequence). The CDR3 is 13 amino acids. As DNA, the CDR3 is TGCAGTGCTAGAGGGCCATCCAATCAGCCCCAGCATTTT. It encodes CSARGPSNQPQHF.

The sample holds one count of this clonotype. V is TRBV29-1 and J is TRBJ2-1; 7 bases are a match to TRBD2. Looked up from germline, CDR1 is SQVTM and CDR2 is ANQGSEA. V shed 6 bases and J 3 bases; nucleotides not matched to a gene: 8. The CDR3 is made up of 14 amino acids. The CDR3 nucleotides read TGCAGCGTACGCGGGACTACTTTCTACAATGAGCAGTTCTTC. This codes for CSVRGTTFYNEQFF.

The chain uses TRBV7-3 and TRBJ2-3; D call uncertain. There are 16 residues in the CDR3. Trimming took 4 bases from V and 2 from J, leaving 16 bases between them. CDR1 SGHTA and CDR2 FQGTGA come from the germline V gene. This chain's CDR3 is CASSYQGNWDTDTQYF. Here the CDR3 DNA reads TGTGCCAGCAGCTACCAAGGGAATTGGGACACAGATACGCAGTATTTT.

The chain combines TRBV4-2 with TRBJ2-6, with D possibly being TRBD2 (6 bases). The CDR3 extends over 19 amino acids. The ends were cut back, 4 bases at V and 1 base at J, with 20 bases in the middle. From germline, CDR1 is LGHNA and CDR2 YNFKEQ. CDR3 region: CASSPHGGTSGSGANVLTF. The CDR3 DNA is TGTGCCAGCAGCCCACATGGAGGGACCTCAGGTTCTGGGGCCAACGTCCTGACTTTC.

As concerns this clonotype: The junction departs from the called germline gene at one end, perhaps through a read error. The chain is built from TRBV5-4 and TRBJ2-5; 7 bases agree with TRBD2. The CDR3 has 13 amino acids. The germline gives CDR1 SGHNT, CDR2 YYREEE (reference sequence). The CDR3 DNA is TGTGCCAGCAGCTTTAACGGGGGGAAGACCCACTACTTC. Translated, it gives CASSFNGGKTHYF.

This clonotype was seen only a few times. This chain uses TRBV20-1 with TRBJ2-7; a weak D match, TRBD2 (5 bases). Trimming left V 7 bases short and J 5 bases short, with 15 bases between. CDR1 DFQATT and CDR2 SNEGSKA come from the germline V gene (reference sequence). The CDR3 runs 12 residues. The CDR3 DNA sequence: TGCAGTGTTGAGGACTGGGGTAACGAGCAGTACTTC. It specifies CSVEDWGNEQYF.

This chain connects TRBV20-1 to TRBJ2-7; 8 bases match TRBD2. V lost 4 bases and J lost 2; bases outside the gene matches: 7. The CDR3 runs 14 residues. The V gene's germline CDR1 is DFQATT and CDR2 SNEGSKA (reference sequence). As DNA, the CDR3 is TGCAGTGCTACGGGTAGCGGGAATCCCTACGAGCAGTACTTC. It translates to CSATGSGNPYEQYF.

The chain joins TRBV4-1 to TRBJ2-5; D gene unclear. CDR3 length: 14 residues. V lost 3 bases and J lost 2, with 10 bases in between. Per germline, CDR1 MGHRA and CDR2 YSYEKL. The CDR3 loop reads CASSQGFVQETQYF. Written as DNA, the CDR3 is TGCGCCAGCAGCCAGGGATTCGTACAAGAGACCCAGTACTTC.

This clonotype was detected a few times. This chain connects TRBV5-1 to TRBJ1-1; the D is unclear. Deletions cut 0 bases from V and 8 bases from J, with 14 bases between. Germline-derived CDR1 and CDR2 are SGHRS and YFSETQ. This CDR3 has 14 residues. The CDR3, as DNA: TGCGCCAGCAGCTTGGGACACCCCTCGGACGAAGCTTTCTTT. Translated, it gives CASSLGHPSDEAFF.

V is TRBV18 and J is TRBJ2-1; D is uncertain. The CDR3 has 11 residues. CDR1 is KGHSH, CDR2 LQKENI, per germline. V was clipped by 6 bases and J by 11 bases, with 11 bases between them. The CDR3 loop reads CASSPERQQFF. CDR3 bases: TGTGCCAGCTCCCCAGAGCGTCAGCAGTTCTTC.

V gene TRBV5-1 combines with J gene TRBJ1-4, with D unclear. Trimming took 4 bases from V and 4 from J, leaving 8 bases between them. Germline lookup yields CDR1 SGHRS and CDR2 YFSETQ. The CDR3 contains 13 residues. This CDR3 is CASSINYNEKLFF. The CDR3 bases are TGCGCCAGCAGCATCAATTATAATGAAAAACTGTTTTTT.

The gene calls are TRBV6-1 and TRBJ1-5; D gene ambiguous. This CDR3 has 13 residues. Trimming removed 5 bases from V and 6 bases from J, with 11 bases in between. Germline CDR1 is MNHNS and CDR2 is SASEGT. CDR3 region: CASSRQWGQPQHF. The CDR3 nucleotides read TGTGCCAGCAGTCGACAATGGGGTCAGCCCCAGCATTTT.

V and J are TRBV20-1 and TRBJ2-5, with 9 bases identical to TRBD1. Germline CDR1 reads DFQATT; CDR2 reads SNEGSKA (reference sequence). Trimming took 5 bases from V and 3 from J; bases not matched to a gene: 7. This CDR3 contains 14 residues. The CDR3 bases are TGCAGTGCTGCCTATGGGACAGGGAAAGAGACCCAGTACTTC. Translating it yields CSAAYGTGKETQYF.

This clonotype has more than one count but fewer than ten. The chain has TRBV7-2 and TRBJ1-1; D not resolved. The CDR3 extends over 15 amino acids. V was shortened by 3 bases and J by 1 base, with 12 bases between the two germline ends. CDR1 is SGHTA, CDR2 FQGNSA, per germline. CDR3 sequence (DNA): TGTGCCAGCAGCTTTATGTGGACGGAGAACACTGAAGCTTTCTTT. Residues: CASSFMWTENTEAFF. Full variable domain (outside the CDR3, taken from reference TRBV7-2 and TRBJ1-1): GAGVSQSPSNKVTEKGKDVELRCDPISGHTALYWYRQSLGQGLEFLIYFQGNSAPDKSGLPSDRFSAERTGGSVSTLTIQRTQQEDSAVYLCASSFMWTENTEAFFGQGTRLTVV.

J is TRBJ2-7 and V is TRBV12-3 or TRBV12-4, with TRBD1 identical over 12 bases. Trimming cost V 5 bases and J 6 bases; bases outside gene matches: 11. This CDR3 has 16 residues. CDR3 protein: CASSHLPGQGASEQYF. The CDR3 DNA reads TGTGCCAGCAGTCACCTACCGGGACAGGGGGCCAGCGAGCAGTACTTC.

The table lists this clonotype with a few counts. The CDR3 DNA reads as TGCAGCGCAAGGCCAGGGGATAGCAATCAGCCCCAGCATTTT. Translating gives CSARPGDSNQPQHF. This chain uses TRBV29-1 with TRBJ1-5; D might be TRBD1 (6 bases). This CDR3 is 14 amino acids long. Trimming took off 7 bases at V and 0 bases at J, with 13 bases between the two ends. Germline assignment: CDR1 SQVTM and CDR2 ANQGSEA.

CDR3 residues: CASSPQGHGEETQYF. The CDR3 coding sequence is TGTGCCAGCAGCCCGCAGGGACACGGAGAAGAGACCCAGTACTTC. The gene calls are TRBV7-3 and TRBJ2-5; D is possibly TRBD1 (6 bases). V was clipped by 5 bases and J by 3 bases, with 16 bases between them. CDR3 length equals 15 residues. Germline lookup yields CDR1 SGHTA and CDR2 FQGTGA.

This clonotype has only a few counts. The V gene is TRBV15, the J gene TRBJ1-1; no clear D. CDR1 LNHNV and CDR2 YYDKDF come from the germline V gene (reference sequence). Trimming removed 5 bases from V and 4 bases from J, with 14 bases in between. This CDR3 comprises 14 residues. The chain's CDR3 is CATSPRSGITEAFF. CDR3 nucleotides: TGTGCCACCAGCCCCAGGTCTGGGATCACTGAAGCTTTCTTT. Looking up the rest from reference TRBV15 and TRBJ1-1 gives the full variable domain: DAMVIQNPRYQVTQFGKPVTLSCSQTLNHNVMYWYQQKSSQAPKLLFHYYDKDFNNEADTPDNFQSRRPNTSFCFLDIRSPGLGDTAMYLCATSPRSGITEAFFGQGTRLTVV.

The chain couples TRBV15 to TRBJ1-2; tentative D call: TRBD1 (5 bases). The CDR3 loop spans 16 amino acids. CDR1 is LNHNV, CDR2 YYDKDF, per germline (reference sequence). Trimming took off 0 bases at V and 5 bases at J, with 16 bases between the two ends. The CDR3, as DNA: TGTGCCACCAGCAGAGATGCCCAGGCGGGGCAGTATGGCTACACCTTC. Protein sequence: CATSRDAQAGQYGYTF.

The chain is built from TRBV5-1 and TRBJ2-1; D might be TRBD2 (5 bases). Germline lookup yields CDR1 SGHRS and CDR2 YFSETQ. The CDR3 is 15 residues long. V was cut by 0 bases and J by 8 bases, with 15 bases left in between. DNA of the CDR3: TGCGCCAGCAGCTTGGGTCAAATCGTGGAGGATGAGCAGTTCTTC. It codes for CASSLGQIVEDEQFF. The full variable domain, in which reference TRBV5-1 and TRBJ2-1 provide the parts outside the CDR3, is KAGVTQTPRYLIKTRGQQVTLSCSPISGHRSVSWYQQTPGQGLQFLFEYFSETQRNKGNFPGRFSGRQFSNSRSEMNVSTLELGDSALYLCASSLGQIVEDEQFFGPGTRLTVL.

J is TRBJ2-3 and V is TRBV7-8, with D maybe TRBD2 (7 bases). Germline CDR1 reads SGHVS; CDR2 reads FQNEAQ. CDR3 size: 16 residues. V was cut by 5 bases and J by 1 base, with 16 bases left in between. CDR3: CASSKRGGSGTDTQYF. The CDR3 DNA reads as TGTGCCAGCAGCAAGAGGGGGGGCTCAGGCACAGATACGCAGTATTTT.

The chain carries TRBV7-2 and TRBJ2-5, with 8 bases lining up with TRBD1. Unmatched junction bases numbered 4, after V lost 3 bases and J lost 7 bases. The CDR3 has 13 residues. Germline values: CDR1 SGHTA, CDR2 FQGNSA. CDR3 in amino acids: CASSFGQGRTQYF. The CDR3 DNA sequence: TGTGCCAGCAGCTTCGGACAGGGTCGGACCCAGTACTTC.

This chain uses TRBV12-3 or TRBV12-4 with TRBJ1-1; no clear D gene. V gave up 3 bases and J gave up 10 bases, with 9 bases separating them. The CDR3 runs to 11 residues. The CDR3 spells CASSFGSGAFF. CDR3 nucleotide sequence: TGTGCCAGCAGTTTTGGGTCGGGAGCTTTCTTT.

The CDR3: CSARGRQSSSYNEQFF. CDR3 DNA: TGCAGTGCTAGAGGCCGACAGTCGAGCTCCTACAATGAGCAGTTCTTC. The J gene is TRBJ2-1, the V gene TRBV20-1, with D perhaps TRBD1 (5 bases). Trimming pared 1 base from V and 0 bases from J, leaving 13 bases between. Germline V gene sequence: CDR1 DFQATT, CDR2 SNEGSKA (reference sequence). This CDR3 spans 16 amino acids.

The chain recombines TRBV12-3 or TRBV12-4 with TRBJ1-2, with 7 bases that match TRBD1. This CDR3 is built from 13 residues. V lost 5 bases and J lost 5; bases outside the gene matches: 5. Here the CDR3 DNA reads TGTGCCAGCAGTACAGGGGCAGGGTATGGCTACACCTTC. It translates to CASSTGAGYGYTF.

This clonotype was picked up a small number of times. The chain uses TRBV12-3 or TRBV12-4 and TRBJ2-1, with D possibly being TRBD1 (5 bases). The CDR3 contains 14 residues. V gave up 6 bases and J gave up 3 bases, with 12 bases separating them. DNA of the CDR3: TGTGCCAGCAGACATATTGACAGCTACAATGAGCAGTTCTTC. Its protein product is CASRHIDSYNEQFF.

The chain is built from TRBV28 and TRBJ1-6; no reliable D call. The V end was cut by 8 bases, the J end by 1 base, with 9 bases between. Germline V lookup: CDR1 MDHEN, CDR2 SYDVKM. This CDR3 region has 14 residues. The CDR3 DNA reads TGTGCCAGCGGCCTGGGGTCCTATAATTCACCCCTCCACTTT. Amino acids: CASGLGSYNSPLHF.

Comments on this clonotype: The junction and the germline gene differ at one end; a read error may be behind it. The rearrangement uses TRBV12-3 or TRBV12-4 and TRBJ2-3; no clear D gene. This CDR3 has 14 residues. The CDR3 coding sequence is TGTGGCAGCAGTTTTAGGACGCACACAGATACGCAGTATTTT. Amino acid sequence: CGSSFRTHTDTQYF.